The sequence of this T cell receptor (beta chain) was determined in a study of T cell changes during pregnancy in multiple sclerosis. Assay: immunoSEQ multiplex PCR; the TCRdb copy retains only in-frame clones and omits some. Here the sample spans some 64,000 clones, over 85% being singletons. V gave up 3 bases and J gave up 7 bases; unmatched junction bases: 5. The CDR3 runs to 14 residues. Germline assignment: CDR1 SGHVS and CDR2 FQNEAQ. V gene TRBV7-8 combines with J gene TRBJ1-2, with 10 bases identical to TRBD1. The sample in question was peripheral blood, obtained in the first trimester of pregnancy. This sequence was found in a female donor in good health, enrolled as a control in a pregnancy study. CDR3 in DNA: TGTGCCAGCAGCTTGGGGACAGGGGTTCCTGGCTACACCTTC. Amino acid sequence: CASSLGTGVPGYTF.